The following is a TCR beta chain sequence with its context. Its specificity is not known. The sample is drawn from a study of shared clonotypes between healthy human individuals. After removal of 0 bases from V and 7 bases from J, the junction contained 2 bases not matched to a gene. This CDR3 has 14 amino acids. Germline CDR1 reads MNHEY; CDR2 reads SMNVEV (reference sequence). A roughly 220 ng quantity of DNA, around 30,000 T cell genomes, went into the sorted-subset replicate PCRs. Profiling relied on immunoSEQ multiplex PCR, and the TCRdb table lists in-frame clones only, not all of them. The profile covers around 2.3 million clones, with about 94% appearing a single time and 0.1% to 0.15% taken by the ten largest. The study's findings and limits: The expectation was that sequencing depth would affect clonotype sharing among donors. Generation probabilities of non-shared clonotypes were lower (relative to those shared by all four donors). What naive subsets generally showed was a larger estimated richness than memory subsets showed.

The sequencing sample was made of naive CD4+ T cells sorted from blood. Subset: CD45RA+ positively selected. This receptor was taken from a young man in good health. V and J are TRBV27 and TRBJ1-5, with 8 bases that match TRBD1. Written as DNA, the CDR3 is TGTGCCAGCAGTTTATCGACAGGGGCCCAGCCCCAGCATTTT. Its translation: CASSLSTGAQPQHF.